This T cell receptor beta chain was retrieved from a study of regulatory T cells in long-lasting Graves disease (dated by TCRdb to the early 2020s). Notes on the research overall: Patients with newly diagnosed Graves' disease had been on antithyroid drugs for under 3 months. Peripheral blood TCR sequencing and RNA sequencing compared persistent Graves' disease patients with newly diagnosed Graves' disease patients. The study was registered as a clinical trial and conducted in China. A total of around 35 samples were covered by TCR sequencing, comprising around 13 persistent and around 20 newly diagnosed Graves' disease patients. What the study reported, not specific to this receptor: Sequencing and analysis were limited to the TCR beta chain. The authors noted that the small sample size was a limitation that may lower accuracy. Peripheral blood alone was examined, since thyroid tissue, which constituted the primary lesion, could not be accessed. TRBV28, TRBJ1-2 and TRBJ2-5 were preferentially used in persistent disease, while TRBV20-1 and TRBJ2-1 were favored in newly diagnosed disease. Compared with newly diagnosed patients, persistent Graves' disease patients had lower TCR Shannon entropy and fewer highly expanded clones, which suggests clonal expansion. A larger number of public clonotypes was shared among persistent patients (approximately 2,500) than among newly diagnosed patients (about 990).

The library was produced with multiplex PCR. The data were produced on an Illumina HiSeq 4000. TCR beta libraries were built with iRepertoire HTBI primers and Arm-PCR amplification of CDR3 regions. Before sequencing, the PCR products underwent gel purification. On the study's bioinformatics: Gene usage analysis of CDR3 amino acid clonotypes used the 62 TRBV and around 13 TRBJ segments found across samples. COPE and FqMerger were used to merge filtered high-quality paired reads into contigs. BLAST was used to align contigs to the IMGT TRBV, TRBD and TRBJ reference genes, and CDR3 was defined following IMGT. Any clonotype with a frequency above 0.1% was counted as a highly expanded clone. Shannon entropy was used to measure repertoire diversity, and the Gini coefficient was used to measure V-J evenness. A clonotype was considered public if more than one individual shared it. TCRdb reprocessed the public reads (quality trimming at Q25 with fastp, clone calling with MiXCR) and kept in-frame beta chains. Each entry is one CDR3 protein sequence, shown with its most common DNA and genes. TCRdb's processing, not the authors' own work, is the source of the V and J calls. Present in this sample are approximately 230,000 distinct CDR3 sequences, around 20% of which were seen just once. The ten biggest clones cover less than 25% of the sample.

What the time point label conveys for this sample: newly diagnosed GD, antithyroid drugs for less than 3 months. For both TCR sequencing and RNA sequencing, RNA was extracted from PBMCs in TRIzol. The diagnosis of Graves' disease was made according to American Thyroid Association guidelines. The patients came from an endocrinology department in Xi'an, China. From each patient, about 8.9 milliliters of peripheral blood was collected into an EDTA anticoagulant tube. Ficoll Paque Plus density gradient separation was used to isolate PBMCs, and no further T cell sorting was done. An Agilent 2100 Bioanalyzer and agarose gel were used to assess RNA quality, and a NanoDrop 2000 was used to measure RNA concentration. Inclusive of the bounding cysteine and phenylalanine, the CDR3 is 15 residues long. The only DNA kept is the CDR3, 45 bases in frame from the first base. The V and J ends are trimmed by 2 bases and 3 bases, leaving 12 bases between them. CDR1 and CDR2, looked up from the germline V gene, are MNHNS and SASEGT.

This clonotype was detected a few times. It has no known antigen specificity. Base-call qualities are not available, and no considerably larger clone is one nucleotide away. The source of this sequence is a female donor with Graves disease. The source was peripheral blood mononuclear cells (PBMCs), collected at new diagnosis, from a patient treated with antithyroid drugs. The chain is made from TRBV6-1 and TRBJ2-3; the D gene identity is not certain. The CDR3: CASSERHYPTDTQYF. The nucleotide sequence reads TGTGCCAGCAGTGAAAGGCACTACCCGACAGATACGCAGTATTTT.